The next 28 T cell receptor beta chains were all read from a single sample in a study of T cells in Graves' hyperthyroidism and ophthalmopathy. Researchers amplified the TCR beta CDR3 regions from RNA transcripts. An initial round of RT-PCR targeting the TCR CDR3 relied on the HTBI primer set. TCRdb reprocessed the multiplex PCR reads via MiXCR and lists one record per CDR3 protein. Of under 550,000 distinct CDR3 sequences in the sample, about 20% were seen once. The sequencing input was blood. These receptors originate from a man aged 40-49 years with Graves' ophthalmopathy.

This clonotype was counted only a few times. The rearrangement uses TRBV6-1 and TRBJ1-5; TRBD1 agrees at 8 bases. The CDR3 loop spans 14 amino acids. With 2 bases clipped from V and 4 bases from J, the junction kept 1 base outside the gene matches. The germline gives CDR1 MNHNS, CDR2 SASEGT. The CDR3 sequence is CASSERDRNQPQHF. Written as DNA, the CDR3 is TGTGCCAGCAGTGAAAGGGACAGGAATCAGCCCCAGCATTTT.

This clonotype showed up just a few times. The chain carries TRBV28 and TRBJ1-1, with unresolved D. Trimming took 5 bases from V and 3 from J, leaving 13 bases between them. Germline V gene lookup returns CDR1 MDHEN and CDR2 SYDVKM. The CDR3 runs 14 residues. CDR3 DNA sequence: TGTGCCAGCAGTCCACCAGTTTTGGACACTGAAGCTTTCTTT. It is translated as CASSPPVLDTEAFF.

In this sample, this clonotype turned up many times. The genes are TRBV6-1 and TRBJ2-7; a weak D match, TRBD1 (5 bases). CDR3 length: 13 amino acids. Per germline, CDR1 MNHNS and CDR2 SASEGT. V was clipped by 10 bases and J by 6 bases, with 19 bases between them. This CDR3 reads CATETTVGLEQYF. The CDR3 bases are TGTGCCACCGAGACAACAGTGGGGCTCGAGCAGTACTTC.

The table lists this clonotype with a few counts. The chain couples TRBV28 to TRBJ2-7; 8 bases line up with TRBD2. The junction had 5 bases not matched to a gene; V was cut back by 5 bases and J by 2 bases. The CDR3 consists of 14 residues. The V gene's germline CDR1 is MDHEN and CDR2 SYDVKM. The CDR3 is CASSPGTRAYEQYF. The CDR3 nucleotides are TGTGCCAGCAGTCCCGGGACTAGGGCCTACGAGCAGTACTTC.

This clonotype appeared many times. V usage is TRBV28 and J usage is TRBJ1-1, with D possibly TRBD1 on 5 matching bases. Germline V gives CDR1 MDHEN, CDR2 SYDVKM. Trimming took 6 bases from V and 5 from J, leaving 16 bases between them. This CDR3 region has 14 residues. The CDR3 protein is CASRLRAEVTEAFF. The CDR3 nucleotides read TGTGCCAGCAGACTCAGGGCGGAAGTGACTGAAGCTTTCTTT.

In regard to this clonotype: Germline and junction disagree at one end, which may indicate a read error. The rearrangement links TRBV7-7 to TRBJ2-2, with a tentative D call TRBD2 (5 bases). CDR3 length: 14 residues. Germline V gene lookup returns CDR1 SSHAT and CDR2 FNYEAQ (reference sequence). CDR3 sequence (DNA): TGTGCTAGCAGCTTAGACGGAGGAACCGGGGAGCTGTTTTTT. It codes for CASSLDGGTGELFF.

In this sample, this clonotype turned up a few times. The genes are TRBV7-9 and TRBJ1-1, with D possibly being TRBD1 (6 bases). CDR3 length: 17 residues. Germline V CDR1 and CDR2: SEHNR, FQNEAQ (reference sequence). V was pared by 1 base and J by 10 bases, with 25 bases between. This CDR3 reads CASSLGGGGSSILGAFF. Here the CDR3 DNA reads TGTGCCAGCAGCTTAGGGGGAGGGGGATCATCTATTCTTGGAGCTTTCTTT. The whole variable domain, remainder taken from reference TRBV7-9 and TRBJ1-1, is DTGVSQNPRHKITKRGQNVTFRCDPISEHNRLYWYRQTLGQGPEFLTYFQNEAQLEKSRLLSDRFSAERPKGSFSTLEIQRTEQGDSAMYLCASSLGGGGSSILGAFFGQGTRLTVV.

This chain connects TRBV7-9 to TRBJ2-5; weak D call: TRBD2 (6 bases). This CDR3 is built from 13 residues. Trimming removed 4 bases from V and 2 bases from J, with 8 bases in between. Germline values: CDR1 SEHNR, CDR2 FQNEAQ (reference sequence). The CDR3 DNA reads as TGTGCCAGCAGCTCCGCGGGGCAAGAGACCCAGTACTTC. Translation gives CASSSAGQETQYF.

The gene calls are TRBV6-2 or TRBV6-3 and TRBJ1-5; 7 bases map to TRBD1. The trim removed 8 bases at V and 7 bases at J, leaving 11 bases unmatched. Germline values: CDR1 MNHEY, CDR2 SVGEGT. The CDR3 consists of 14 residues. The CDR3 here is CASRGTAAAQPQHF. DNA of the CDR3: TGTGCCAGCCGCGGGACAGCAGCAGCGCAGCCCCAGCATTTT.

In its sample, this clonotype was seen many times. This rearrangement joins TRBV20-1 to TRBJ2-3; the D gene could be TRBD1 or TRBD2 (5 bases each). V gave up 0 bases and J gave up 5 bases, with 15 bases separating them. The CDR3 totals 15 residues. The germline gives CDR1 DFQATT, CDR2 SNEGSKA (reference sequence). CDR3 protein: CSARDEGRGGDTQYF. The CDR3 DNA reads as TGCAGTGCTAGAGACGAGGGGCGCGGAGGAGATACGCAGTATTTT.

The rearrangement joins TRBV5-6 to TRBJ2-2; D is perhaps TRBD1 (5 bases). V was shortened by 1 base and J by 5 bases, with 18 bases between the two germline ends. CDR3 length: 17 residues. CDR1 SGHDT and CDR2 YYEEEE come from the germline V gene. The CDR3 DNA reads TGTGCCAGCAGCTTGCGGAGCAACAGGTTTAATACCGGGGAGCTGTTTTTT. This gives the protein CASSLRSNRFNTGELFF.

As to this clonotype: A read error may explain this, as a much larger clone is one base away. This is likely a read error, given that the CDR3 carries no conserved phenylalanine or tryptophan at its end. The chain combines TRBV6-1 with TRBJ1-2, with D perhaps TRBD1 (5 bases). Germline CDR1 MNHNS, CDR2 SASEGT. Trimming took off 4 bases at V and 7 bases at J, with 16 bases between the two ends. This CDR3 region has 14 residues. The CDR3 bases are TGTGCCAGCAGTGGGGGACGCCCAAGGGCTGGCTACACCCTC. Translating it yields CASSGGRPRAGYTL.

Points on this clonotype: A read error is possible here, since a much larger clone lies one base away. The J gene is TRBJ2-2, the V gene TRBV24-1; D is perhaps TRBD2 (7 bases). Germline assignment: CDR1 KGHDR and CDR2 SFDVKD. CDR3 length: 16 residues. The CDR3 sequence: CATSERGGSNTGGLFF. The CDR3 coding sequence is TGTGCCACCAGTGAGAGGGGGGGTTCGAACACCGGGGGGCTGTTTTTT.

This clonotype was seen many times. J is TRBJ2-7 and V is TRBV20-1, with a possible D match to TRBD2 (6 bases). Deletions cut 2 bases from V and 7 bases from J, with 15 bases between. This CDR3 comprises 13 residues. The V gene's germline CDR1 is DFQATT and CDR2 SNEGSKA (reference sequence). CDR3 sequence: CSARRDSTPEQYF. The CDR3 coding sequence is TGCAGTGCTAGAAGGGACTCCACGCCGGAGCAGTACTTC.

This clonotype occurred many times. This chain joins TRBV7-2 and TRBJ1-2, with 10 bases fitting TRBD1. CDR1 SGHTA and CDR2 FQGNSA come from the germline V gene. The CDR3 covers 14 residues. V shed 0 bases and J 8 bases; nucleotides not matched to a gene: 3. DNA of the CDR3: TGTGCCAGCAGCTTAGCGGGACAGGGGAGCGGCTACACCTTC. It is translated as CASSLAGQGSGYTF.

The V gene is TRBV19, the J gene TRBJ1-2; D possibly corresponds to TRBD1 (5 bases). With 5 bases removed from V and 0 bases from J, the gap between germline ends came to 19 bases. CDR3 length equals 17 residues. Germline V gene data show CDR1 as LNHDA and CDR2 as SQIVND (reference sequence). CDR3 region: CASSLWGEGPANYGYTF. CDR3 nucleotide sequence: TGTGCCAGTAGTCTTTGGGGGGAAGGACCCGCTAACTATGGCTACACCTTC. Full variable domain (missing parts from reference TRBV19 and TRBJ1-2): DGGITQSPKYLFRKEGQNVTLSCEQNLNHDAMYWYRQDPGQGLRLIYYSQIVNDFQKGDIAEGYSVSREKKESFPLTVTSAQKNPTAFYLCASSLWGEGPANYGYTFGSGTRLTVV.

Points on this clonotype: A much bigger clone sits one base away, suggesting this may be a read error. The rearrangement links TRBV30 to TRBJ1-3; D gene uncertain. This CDR3 comprises 13 residues. Germline CDR1 GTSNPN, CDR2 SVGIG (reference sequence). With 1 base removed from V and 4 bases from J, the gap between germline ends came to 8 bases. The CDR3 reads CAWSAGVGNTIYF. The CDR3, as DNA: TGTGCCTGGAGTGCCGGGGTCGGAAACACCATATATTTT.

The chain joins TRBV2 to TRBJ1-1; D not certain. The V end was cut by 11 bases, the J end by 3 bases, with 16 bases between. CDR1 SNHLY and CDR2 FYNNEI come from the germline V gene. This CDR3 region has 13 residues. The DNA of the CDR3 is TGTGCCTTAGGATCGGGAGAGGACACTGAAGCTTTCTTT. Protein product: CALGSGEDTEAFF. The variable domain in full, with the rest retrieved from reference TRBV2 and TRBJ1-1, is EPEVTQTPSHQVTQMGQEVILRCVPISNHLYFYWYRQILGQKVEFLVSFYNNEISEKSEIFDDQFSVERPDGSNFTLKIRSTKLEDSAMYFCALGSGEDTEAFFGQGTRLTVV.

This clonotype was seen a handful of times. The gene calls are TRBV6-1 and TRBJ2-5, with 10 bases lining up with TRBD1. J gave up 5 bases and V 7 bases, and 10 bases lay outside the gene matches. Germline V gives CDR1 MNHNS, CDR2 SASEGT. CDR3 length: 15 amino acids. The CDR3: CASIGTGAIGETQYF. CDR3 DNA: TGTGCCAGCATCGGGACAGGGGCGATTGGCGAGACCCAGTACTTC.

This clonotype turned up a few times. Its ends do not fully match the called genes, so a read error is possible. The chain links TRBV10-3 to TRBJ2-2; D is tentatively TRBD1 or TRBD2 (6 bases each). In germline, CDR1 is ENHRY, CDR2 SYGVKD. The CDR3 sequence is 13 residues long. For the CDR3, the DNA is TGTCCCATTCTGGGGGGCCACAACGGGGAGCTGTTTTTT. Translation: CPILGGHNGELFF.

This clonotype was seen ten or more times. The chain employs TRBV11-2 and TRBJ2-3, with 11 bases aligning to TRBD2. The CDR3 covers 17 residues. Germline loops: CDR1 SGHAT, CDR2 FQNNGV. V was clipped by 1 base and J by 3 bases; unmatched bases: 6. CDR3 nucleotides: TGTGCCAGCAGCTTAGGAACTAGCGGGAGAAGGACAGATACGCAGTATTTT. It encodes CASSLGTSGRRTDTQYF.

At least ten counts were recorded for this clonotype. The chain joins TRBV11-2 to TRBJ2-1; unclear D gene. Germline assignment: CDR1 SGHAT and CDR2 FQNNGV. V shed 4 bases and J shed 2 bases, with 12 bases lying between them. The CDR3 covers 15 residues. CDR3 in amino acids: CASSSYGLPYNEQFF. CDR3 in DNA: TGTGCCAGCAGCTCCTATGGTCTACCCTACAATGAGCAGTTCTTC.

In its sample, this clonotype was seen many times. The V gene is TRBV2, the J gene TRBJ2-5; TRBD1 matches at 7 bases. The V gene's germline CDR1 is SNHLY and CDR2 FYNNEI. This CDR3 has 15 amino acids. V dropped 6 bases and J dropped 4; count of bases not matched to a gene: 11. This CDR3 reads CASRGDRLSGETQYF. For the CDR3, the DNA is TGTGCCAGCAGGGGGGACAGACTAAGTGGAGAGACCCAGTACTTC.

This clonotype was seen a handful of times. CDR3 sequence reads: CASSLDTPQPQHF. CDR3 nucleotides: TGTGCCAGCAGCTTAGATACCCCGCAGCCCCAGCATTTT. The V call is TRBV11-2, the J call TRBJ1-5; D is undetermined. The CDR3 loop spans 13 amino acids. V dropped 0 bases and J dropped 7 bases, with 7 bases sitting between them. CDR1 SGHAT and CDR2 FQNNGV come from the germline V gene. Full variable domain (outside the CDR3, taken from reference TRBV11-2 and TRBJ1-5): EAGVAQSPRYKIIEKRQSVAFWCNPISGHATLYWYQQILGQGPKLLIQFQNNGVVDDSQLPKDRFSAERLKGVDSTLKIQPAKLEDSAVYLCASSLDTPQPQHFGDGTRLSIL.

The chain joins TRBV12-3 or TRBV12-4 to TRBJ2-3; 10 bases map to TRBD2. V trimming: 6 bases; J trimming: 3 bases; junction bases outside the gene matches: 6. CDR3 length: 15 amino acids. In DNA form, the CDR3 reads TGTGCCAGCAGACAAGCGGGGGGGGGGACAGATACGCAGTATTTT. Its translation: CASRQAGGGTDTQYF.

This sequence joins TRBV5-1 and TRBJ1-5, with TRBD1 matching over 10 bases. The CDR3 extends over 15 amino acids. V lost 4 bases to trimming and J lost 7 bases; unmatched junction nucleotides: 8. Germline CDR1 and CDR2: SGHRS and YFSETQ. CDR3 coding DNA: TGCGCCAGCAGCCCCACCGGGACAGGGGACCAGCCCCAGCATTTT. This translates into CASSPTGTGDQPQHF.

CDR3 protein: CASSLNSRGEQETQYF. The CDR3 bases are TGTGCCAGCAGCTTAAACTCAAGGGGCGAGCAAGAGACCCAGTACTTC. This sequence joins TRBV7-9 and TRBJ2-5; perhaps TRBD1 as D (5 bases). CDR3 length: 16 residues. The V end was cut by 2 bases, the J end by 2 bases, with 15 bases between. CDR1 SEHNR and CDR2 FQNEAQ come from the germline V gene (reference sequence).

The sample holds a few counts of this clonotype. The chain couples TRBV10-1 to TRBJ2-2, with 7 bases that match TRBD2. The junction had 9 bases not matched to a gene; V was cut back by 8 bases and J by 3 bases. The CDR3 length is 15 residues. Germline CDR1 is WNHNN and CDR2 is SYGVQD (reference sequence). Here the CDR3 reads CASCWEGLDTGELFF. As DNA, the CDR3 is TGCGCCAGCTGCTGGGAGGGGCTTGACACCGGGGAGCTGTTTTTT.